The 27 T cell receptor beta chains listed next were all sequenced from one sample in a study of patients and donors after allogeneic stem cell transplantation. TCRdb re-called the RT-PCR reads through MiXCR, storing one row per CDR3 protein. The data contain about 960,000 distinct CDR3 sequences, more than 15% of them singletons. Sequenced sample: blood, either unsorted or a sorted T cell fraction (not recorded which). The receptors stem from a human donor who was either an allogeneic HSCT recipient or a stem cell or donor lymphocyte infusion donor (not recorded which). It is not recorded whose cells these are; they may come from a transplant donor.

This clonotype came up a few times. The rearrangement links TRBV7-9 to TRBJ2-7, with D perhaps matching TRBD1 (5 bases). CDR3 size: 16 residues. CDR1 is SEHNR, CDR2 FQNEAQ, per germline (reference sequence). V dropped 5 bases and J dropped 2 bases, with 19 bases sitting between them. This CDR3 reads CASSAPIQVVPYEQYF. The CDR3 nucleotides read TGTGCCAGCAGCGCCCCGATACAGGTCGTTCCCTACGAGCAGTACTTC.

In DNA form, the CDR3 reads TGTGCCAGCAGGACGGGGGAGACCTCCTACGAGCAGTACTTC. Translating it yields CASRTGETSYEQYF. The J gene is TRBJ2-7, the V gene TRBV7-3; TRBD2 is a possible D gene (6 bases). Deletions cut 6 bases from V and 0 bases from J, with 12 bases between. The CDR3 length is 14 residues. Germline V gene data show CDR1 as SGHTA and CDR2 as FQGTGA.

V and J are TRBV4-3 and TRBJ2-5; D not certain. Trimming left V 4 bases short and J 1 base short, with 10 bases between. Germline V gene lookup returns CDR1 LGHNA and CDR2 YSLEER. The CDR3 spans 14 residues. CDR3 coding DNA: TGCGCCAGCAGCCGGAATGTAGTCCAAGAGACCCAGTACTTC. This encodes CASSRNVVQETQYF.

In this sample, this clonotype turned up a few times. The chain joins TRBV27 to TRBJ1-2; the D gene is possibly TRBD1 (5 bases). This CDR3 region has 18 residues. The V gene's germline CDR1 is MNHEY and CDR2 SMNVEV (reference sequence). Deletions cut 6 bases from V and 0 bases from J, with 23 bases between. The chain's CDR3 is CASSPQSYGGTPNYGYTF. The DNA for the CDR3 is TGTGCCAGCAGCCCCCAATCGTACGGGGGGACTCCTAACTATGGCTACACCTTC.

This chain joins TRBV13 and TRBJ2-7, with D possibly TRBD1 on 6 matching bases. The CDR3 loop spans 14 amino acids. The germline CDR1 and CDR2 sequences are PRHDT and FYEKMQ (reference sequence). The ends were cut back, 5 bases at V and 1 base at J, with 12 bases in the middle. The DNA of the CDR3 is TGTGCCAGCAGCCCCTGGACAGAATCCTACGAGCAGTACTTC. Protein: CASSPWTESYEQYF.

This chain uses TRBV4-3 with TRBJ2-7; no firm D call. The length of the CDR3 is 15 residues. In germline, CDR1 is LGHNA, CDR2 YSLEER. V was pared by 0 bases and J by 0 bases, with 9 bases between. As DNA, the CDR3 is TGCGCCAGCAGCCAAGAAGCACAGACCTCCTACGAGCAGTACTTC. It yields the protein CASSQEAQTSYEQYF.

This chain joins TRBV2 and TRBJ2-3, with D perhaps TRBD1 or TRBD2 (5 bases each). The CDR3 loop spans 17 amino acids. The V end lost 2 bases, the J end lost 2 bases, and 17 bases lay between the germline ends. In germline, CDR1 is SNHLY, CDR2 FYNNEI. This CDR3 reads CASSEHPFRGPTDTQYF. The CDR3 DNA reads as TGTGCCAGCAGTGAACACCCCTTTCGGGGCCCCACAGATACGCAGTATTTT.

The chain employs TRBV12-3 or TRBV12-4 and TRBJ1-2; 8 bases map to TRBD1. Unmatched junction bases numbered 6, after V lost 5 bases and J lost 4 bases. This CDR3 spans 14 amino acids. The CDR3 loop reads CASSIQGGTYGYTF. The CDR3 nucleotides are TGTGCCAGCAGTATACAGGGGGGGACCTATGGCTACACCTTC.

CDR3 nucleotide sequence: TGTGCCAGCAGCCCCGCGACCCCCACCGGGGAGCTGTTTTTT. This gives the protein CASSPATPTGELFF. The V call is TRBV11-3, the J call TRBJ2-2; no clear D. The CDR3 has 14 residues. Trimming took off 5 bases at V and 4 bases at J, with 11 bases between the two ends. CDR1 and CDR2 from the germline V gene are SGHNT and YENEEA.

J is TRBJ2-5 and V is TRBV12-3 or TRBV12-4; 9 nucleotides agree with TRBD2. V lost 7 bases and J lost 5; bases outside the gene matches: 8. The CDR3 is 14 residues long. CDR3 DNA sequence: TGTGCCAGCACCTGGCGGGGGGGCCAGGAGACCCAGTACTTC. Protein product: CASTWRGGQETQYF.

The genes are TRBV6-1 and TRBJ2-7; D perhaps matches TRBD2 (6 bases). Germline lookup yields CDR1 MNHNS and CDR2 SASEGT. Between the trimmed V and J ends, which lost 7 bases and 0 bases, there was a span of 19 bases. The CDR3 covers 16 residues. CDR3 in DNA: TGTGCCAGCACCAGAATCGGACTAACGAGCTCCTACGAGCAGTACTTC. The encoded protein is CASTRIGLTSSYEQYF.

The V gene is TRBV20-1, the J gene TRBJ1-2, with D possibly TRBD1 on 6 matching bases. The V and J ends lost 0 bases and 3 bases respectively, with 11 bases between them. Germline CDR1 reads DFQATT; CDR2 reads SNEGSKA (reference sequence). This CDR3 spans 14 amino acids. This CDR3 is CSAREGQRYYGYTF. CDR3 bases: TGCAGTGCTAGAGAAGGACAGAGATACTATGGCTACACCTTC.

This clonotype was seen a few times. The V call is TRBV27, the J call TRBJ2-7; TRBD2 matches at 8 bases. The CDR3 has 15 residues. Germline lookup yields CDR1 MNHEY and CDR2 SMNVEV (reference sequence). Losses at the gene ends were 5 bases for V and 3 bases for J; bases not matched to a gene: 9. In DNA, the CDR3 is TGTGCCAGCAGTACAACTAGCGGATTAAGCTACGAGCAGTACTTC. Amino acid sequence: CASSTTSGLSYEQYF.

This clonotype came up a few times. The V call is TRBV18, the J call TRBJ2-2; 8 bases are shared with TRBD1. The CDR3 contains 17 residues. Germline V CDR1 and CDR2: KGHSH, LQKENI. Losses at the gene ends were 5 bases for V and 3 bases for J; bases not matched to a gene: 11. In DNA form, the CDR3 reads TGTGCCAGCTCATCACGTTCAGGGGGCGCGGACACCGGGGAGCTGTTTTTT. The encoded protein is CASSSRSGGADTGELFF.

The table lists this clonotype with a few counts. This rearrangement joins TRBV25-1 to TRBJ2-5; D may match TRBD1 or TRBD2 (5 bases each). In germline, CDR1 is MGHDK, CDR2 SYGVNS. The CDR3 runs to 16 residues. The V gene lost 1 base and the J gene lost 3 bases, with 15 bases spanning the gap. CDR3 bases: TGTGCCAGCAGTGAATCCCAACCCGGGACCAAAGAGACCCAGTACTTC. Translated: CASSESQPGTKETQYF.

This clonotype was detected a few times. The V gene is TRBV10-3, the J gene TRBJ2-2, with no clear D. V shed 2 bases and J shed 3 bases, with 4 bases lying between them. This CDR3 contains 13 residues. The germline V gene has CDR1 ENHRY and CDR2 SYGVKD. The DNA of the CDR3 is TGTGCCATCAGTGAGGCCGACACCGGGGAGCTGTTTTTT. This gives the protein CAISEADTGELFF.

This clonotype was seen only a few times. The gene calls are TRBV6-1 and TRBJ2-2; 10 bases fit TRBD2. Germline V gene data show CDR1 as MNHNS and CDR2 as SASEGT. V shed 4 bases and J 1 base; nucleotides not matched to a gene: 3. CDR3 length equals 16 residues. The CDR3 DNA reads TGTGCCAGCAGTGCACTAGCGGGGAAGAACACCGGGGAGCTGTTTTTT. This codes for CASSALAGKNTGELFF.

This chain uses TRBV29-1 with TRBJ2-3; the match to TRBD1 covers 11 bases. Germline trimming cut 5 bases from V and 3 bases from J; bases unmatched to any gene: 4. This CDR3 comprises 14 residues. CDR1 is SQVTM, CDR2 ANQGSEA, per germline. The DNA of the CDR3 is TGCAGCGTTTCCCGGGACAGGGGGACAGATACGCAGTATTTT. Amino acids: CSVSRDRGTDTQYF.

This clonotype was detected a few times. J is TRBJ2-2 and V is TRBV12-5; 11 nucleotides match TRBD2. CDR3 length: 17 residues. Germline loops: CDR1 LGHNT, CDR2 FRNRAP. Unmatched junction bases numbered 5, after V lost 2 bases and J lost 3 bases. The CDR3: CASGLSTSGGYTGELFF. The CDR3 nucleotides are TGTGCTAGTGGTTTGAGTACTAGCGGGGGCTACACCGGGGAGCTGTTTTTT.

This clonotype was seen repeatedly, ten times or more. This chain connects TRBV7-9 to TRBJ2-1; maybe TRBD2 (7 bases). The germline V gene encodes CDR1 SEHNR and CDR2 FQNEAQ (reference sequence). This CDR3 region has 15 residues. V gave up 7 bases and J gave up 6 bases, with 19 bases separating them. The CDR3 protein is CASTMGGGPFNEQFF. The CDR3, as DNA: TGTGCCAGCACCATGGGGGGGGGGCCGTTCAATGAGCAGTTCTTC. The full variable domain, completed using reference TRBV7-9 and TRBJ2-1, is DTGVSQNPRHKITKRGQNVTFRCDPISEHNRLYWYRQTLGQGPEFLTYFQNEAQLEKSRLLSDRFSAERPKGSFSTLEIQRTEQGDSAMYLCASTMGGGPFNEQFFGPGTRLTVL.

This chain connects TRBV3-1 to TRBJ2-3; 7 nucleotides line up with TRBD2. The CDR3 totals 20 residues. CDR1 LGHDT and CDR2 YNNKEL come from the germline V gene (reference sequence). Losses at the gene ends were 0 bases for V and 0 bases for J; bases not matched to a gene: 15. CDR3 nucleotides: TGTGCCAGCAGCCAAGATGTGTTGGGAGCGGGGTGGACTAGCACAGATACGCAGTATTTT. Amino acids: CASSQDVLGAGWTSTDTQYF.

This clonotype was recorded a few times. The chain employs TRBV29-1 and TRBJ1-5; D is unresolved. Trimming pared 5 bases from V and 0 bases from J, leaving 5 bases between. CDR1 and CDR2 from the germline V gene are SQVTM and ANQGSEA. This CDR3 has 12 residues. The CDR3 spells CSVKNSNQPQHF. The CDR3 nucleotides read TGCAGCGTTAAGAATAGCAATCAGCCCCAGCATTTT.

This chain's CDR3 is CAISAGRGGNQPQHF. The CDR3 nucleotides are TGTGCCATCAGTGCAGGGAGGGGAGGCAATCAGCCCCAGCATTTT. The J gene is TRBJ1-5, the V gene TRBV10-3; tentatively, D is TRBD1 (5 bases). V gave up 4 bases and J gave up 2 bases, with 12 bases separating them. CDR1 and CDR2 (germline): ENHRY, SYGVKD. This CDR3 has 15 residues.

This clonotype turned up a few times. This chain links TRBV5-1 with TRBJ2-1, with TRBD1 matching 9 bases. The germline CDR1 and CDR2 sequences are SGHRS and YFSETQ. J gave up 8 bases and V 5 bases, and 11 bases lay outside the gene matches. The CDR3 consists of 15 residues. The CDR3, as DNA: TGCGCCAGCAGTACGGGACAGGGTATAAGCGATGAGCAGTTCTTC. Translated: CASSTGQGISDEQFF.

There are a few counts of this clonotype. The gene calls are TRBV18 and TRBJ2-2; D remains ambiguous. Germline V lookup: CDR1 KGHSH, CDR2 LQKENI. Trimming shortened V by 5 bases and J by 1 base, and 11 bases separated the two germline ends. The CDR3 runs to 15 residues. This CDR3 reads CASSVKIRNTGELFF. In DNA, the CDR3 is TGTGCCAGCTCAGTGAAGATCCGGAACACCGGGGAGCTGTTTTTT.

This clonotype showed up just a few times. V usage is TRBV30 and J usage is TRBJ2-7, with 8 bases lining up with TRBD1. Germline V CDR1 and CDR2: GTSNPN, SVGIG (reference sequence). The V gene end was trimmed by 2 bases and the J gene end by 7 bases; junction bases not matched to a gene: 10. The CDR3 has 14 residues. CDR3 protein: CAWSSDRGTREQYF. The CDR3 nucleotides read TGTGCCTGGAGTAGTGACAGGGGCACTCGGGAGCAGTACTTC.

The V call is TRBV28, the J call TRBJ1-3; unclear D gene. Germline loops: CDR1 MDHEN, CDR2 SYDVKM. V gave up 8 bases and J gave up 0 bases, with 8 bases separating them. The CDR3 loop spans 13 amino acids. Here the CDR3 reads CASLTSSGNTIYF. As DNA, the CDR3 is TGTGCCAGCCTGACAAGCTCTGGAAACACCATATATTTT.